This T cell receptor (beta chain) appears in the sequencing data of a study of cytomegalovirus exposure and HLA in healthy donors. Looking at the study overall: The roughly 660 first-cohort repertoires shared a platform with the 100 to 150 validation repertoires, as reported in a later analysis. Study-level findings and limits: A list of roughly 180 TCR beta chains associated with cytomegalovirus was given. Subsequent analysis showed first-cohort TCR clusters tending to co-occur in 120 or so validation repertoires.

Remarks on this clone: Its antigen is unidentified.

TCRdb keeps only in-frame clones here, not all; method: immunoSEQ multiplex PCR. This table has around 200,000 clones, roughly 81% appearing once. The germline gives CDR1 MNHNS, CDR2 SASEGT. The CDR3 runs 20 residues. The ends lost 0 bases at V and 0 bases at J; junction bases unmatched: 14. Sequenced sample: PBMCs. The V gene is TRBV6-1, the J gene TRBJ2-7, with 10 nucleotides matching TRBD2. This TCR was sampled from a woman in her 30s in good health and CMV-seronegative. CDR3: CASSEAWGLARPWSSYEQYF. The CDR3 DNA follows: TGTGCCAGCAGTGAAGCGTGGGGACTAGCGCGCCCCTGGAGCTCCTACGAGCAGTACTTC.